This is a list of T cell receptor beta chains from one sample in a study of T cell repertoires in cytomegalovirus infection. Each CDR3 protein gets one entry after TCRdb re-called the reads with MiXCR. Seen here are about 150,000 distinct CDR3 sequences, 23% observed once, and the top ten hold around 9.9%. The material sequenced was PBMCs. These receptors all come from a human donor in good health (CMV status not recorded). Some clones in this sample may be carry-over from other donors' samples. Both conserved end residues are part of each CDR3.

>TRBJ1-2|TRBV27
CASSEQGYYGYTF
>TRBJ1-1|TRBV2
CASSEWTPRDTEAFF
>TRBJ2-3|TRBV28
CASTIAGPSDTQYF
>TRBJ2-7|TRBV28
CASSFPSGTEPLEQYF
>TRBJ1-6|TRBV20-1
CSARDRTVWYNSPLHF
>TRBJ1-5|TRBV12-3/TRBV12-4
CASSYGDQPQHF
>TRBJ2-1|TRBV14
CASSQDLGLAADNEQFF
>TRBJ2-1|TRBV6-5
CASSYSGLAGPYNEQFF
>TRBJ1-5|TRBV12-3/TRBV12-4
CASSFGDNQPQHF
>TRBJ2-5|TRBV7-9
CASTGGAETQYF
>TRBJ1-3|TRBV7-6
CASSPQGSTGNTIYF
>TRBJ2-1|TRBV29-1
CSVEMLGRSEQFF
>TRBJ2-2|TRBV11-3
CASSSISGTDTGELFF
>TRBJ1-1|TRBV6-1
CASLGQIGNTEAFF
>TRBJ2-1|TRBV7-2
CASSLVGGAYNEQFF
>TRBJ1-1|TRBV7-2
CASRATRNTEAFF
>TRBJ2-1|TRBV7-2
CASSLRGLVGDEQFF
>TRBJ2-3|TRBV28
CASVGQGMGGTQYF
>TRBJ1-4|TRBV7-2
CASSNPGQINEKLFF
>TRBJ2-4|TRBV7-9
CASSLEGRPGKNIQYF
>TRBJ2-7|TRBV7-2
CASSSREGQGAHEQYF
>TRBJ1-1|TRBV7-6
CASSLALVTEAFF